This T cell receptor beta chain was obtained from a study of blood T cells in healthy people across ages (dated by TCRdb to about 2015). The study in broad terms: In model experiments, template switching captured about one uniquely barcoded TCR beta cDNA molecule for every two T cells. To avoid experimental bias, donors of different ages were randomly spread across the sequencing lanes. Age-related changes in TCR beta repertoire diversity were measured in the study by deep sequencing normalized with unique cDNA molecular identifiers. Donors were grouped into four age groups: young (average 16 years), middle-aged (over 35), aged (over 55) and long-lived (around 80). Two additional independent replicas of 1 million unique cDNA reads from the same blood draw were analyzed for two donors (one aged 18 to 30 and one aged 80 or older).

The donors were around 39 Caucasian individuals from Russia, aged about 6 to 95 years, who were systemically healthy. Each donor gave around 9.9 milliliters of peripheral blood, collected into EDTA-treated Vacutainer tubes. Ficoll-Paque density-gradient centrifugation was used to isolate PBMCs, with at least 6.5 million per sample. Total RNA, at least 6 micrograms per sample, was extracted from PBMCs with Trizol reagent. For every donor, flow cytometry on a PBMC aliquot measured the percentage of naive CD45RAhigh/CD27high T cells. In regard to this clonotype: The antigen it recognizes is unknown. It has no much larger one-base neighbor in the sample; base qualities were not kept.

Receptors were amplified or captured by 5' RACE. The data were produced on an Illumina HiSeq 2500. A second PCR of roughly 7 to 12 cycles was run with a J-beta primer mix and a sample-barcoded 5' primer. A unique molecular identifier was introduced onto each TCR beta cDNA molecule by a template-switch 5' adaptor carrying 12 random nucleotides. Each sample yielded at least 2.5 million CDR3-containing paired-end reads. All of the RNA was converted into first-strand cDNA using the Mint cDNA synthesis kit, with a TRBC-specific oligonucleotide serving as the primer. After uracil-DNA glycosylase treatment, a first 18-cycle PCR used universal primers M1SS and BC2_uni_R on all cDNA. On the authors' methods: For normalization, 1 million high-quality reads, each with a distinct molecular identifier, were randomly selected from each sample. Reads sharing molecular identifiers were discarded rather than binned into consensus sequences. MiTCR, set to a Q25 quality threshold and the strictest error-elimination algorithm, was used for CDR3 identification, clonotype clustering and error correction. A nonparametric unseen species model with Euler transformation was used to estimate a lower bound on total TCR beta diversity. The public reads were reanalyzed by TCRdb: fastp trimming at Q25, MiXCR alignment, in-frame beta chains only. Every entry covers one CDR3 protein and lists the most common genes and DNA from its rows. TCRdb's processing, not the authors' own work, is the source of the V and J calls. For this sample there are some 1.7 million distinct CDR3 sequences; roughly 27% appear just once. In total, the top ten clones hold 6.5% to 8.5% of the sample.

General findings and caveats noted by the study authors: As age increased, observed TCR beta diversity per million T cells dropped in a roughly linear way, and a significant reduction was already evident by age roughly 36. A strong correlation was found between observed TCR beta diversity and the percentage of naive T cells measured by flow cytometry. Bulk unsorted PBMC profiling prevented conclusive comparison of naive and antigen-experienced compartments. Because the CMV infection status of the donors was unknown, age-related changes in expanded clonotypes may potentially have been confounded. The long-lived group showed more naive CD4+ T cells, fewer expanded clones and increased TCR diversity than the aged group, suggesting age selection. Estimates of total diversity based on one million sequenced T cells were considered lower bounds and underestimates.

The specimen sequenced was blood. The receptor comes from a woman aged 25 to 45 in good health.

The CDR3 loop reads CASSLGGQARKETQYF. The nucleotides read TGTGCCAGCAGCTTGGGCGGACAGGCCCGGAAGGAGACCCAGTACTTC. The rearrangement joined TRBV5-6 to TRBJ2-7; TRBD1 aligns with 7 central bases. The tail of the sequence fits TRBJ2-5 better, so the J call may be wrong. The CDR3 goes from the cysteine to the phenylalanine over 16 residues. CDR3 DNA is the only sequence kept; it has 48 bases, read in frame from the first base. Reading the germline V gene gives CDR1 SGHDT and CDR2 YYEEEE.